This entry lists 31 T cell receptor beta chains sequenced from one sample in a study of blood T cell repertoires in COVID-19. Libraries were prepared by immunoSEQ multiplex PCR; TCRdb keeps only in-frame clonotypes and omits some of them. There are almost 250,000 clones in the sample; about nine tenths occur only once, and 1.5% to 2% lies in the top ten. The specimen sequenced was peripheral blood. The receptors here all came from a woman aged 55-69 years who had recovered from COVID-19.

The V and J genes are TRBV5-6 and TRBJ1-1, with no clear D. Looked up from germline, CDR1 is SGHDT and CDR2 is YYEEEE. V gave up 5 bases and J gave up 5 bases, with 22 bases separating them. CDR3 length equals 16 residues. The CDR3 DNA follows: TGTGCCAGCAGGAATGGTCTCCTCCCCCGAGAGACTGAAGCTTTCTTT. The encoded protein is CASRNGLLPRETEAFF.

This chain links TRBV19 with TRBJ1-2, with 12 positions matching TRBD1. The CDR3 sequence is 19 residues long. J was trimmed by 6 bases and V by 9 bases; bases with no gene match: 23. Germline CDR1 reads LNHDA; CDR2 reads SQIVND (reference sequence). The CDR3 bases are TGTGCCAGCAGATCTCTCGGTGGGGGACAGGGGGCGATCTCACATGGCTACACCTTC. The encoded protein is CASRSLGGGQGAISHGYTF.

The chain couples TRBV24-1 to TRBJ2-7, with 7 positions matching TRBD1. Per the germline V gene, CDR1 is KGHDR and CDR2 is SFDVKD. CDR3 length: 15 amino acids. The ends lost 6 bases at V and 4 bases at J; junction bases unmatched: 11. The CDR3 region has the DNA TGTGCCACCAGTTCCAACAGGGGCCCACCATACGAGCAGTACTTC. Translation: CATSSNRGPPYEQYF.

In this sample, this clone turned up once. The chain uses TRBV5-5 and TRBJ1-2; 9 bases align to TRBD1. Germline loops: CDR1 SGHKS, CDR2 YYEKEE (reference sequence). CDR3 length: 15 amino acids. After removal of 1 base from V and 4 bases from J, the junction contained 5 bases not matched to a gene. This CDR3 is CASSLSGTGSYGYTF. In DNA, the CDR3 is TGTGCCAGCAGCTTGTCCGGGACAGGGAGCTATGGCTACACCTTC.

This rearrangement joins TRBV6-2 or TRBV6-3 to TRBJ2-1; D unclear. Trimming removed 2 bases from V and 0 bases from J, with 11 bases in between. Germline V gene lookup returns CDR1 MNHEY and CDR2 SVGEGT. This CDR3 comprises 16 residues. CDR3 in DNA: TGTGCCAGCAGTTACCAGGCCTACCGCTCCTACAATGAGCAGTTCTTC. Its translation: CASSYQAYRSYNEQFF.

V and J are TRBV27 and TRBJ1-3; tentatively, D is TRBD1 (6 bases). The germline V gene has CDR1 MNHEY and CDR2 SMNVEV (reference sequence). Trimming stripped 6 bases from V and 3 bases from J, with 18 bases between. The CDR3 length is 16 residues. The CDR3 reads CASSPRVTGIGNTIYF. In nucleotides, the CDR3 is TGTGCCAGCAGCCCCCGGGTGACAGGCATTGGAAACACCATATATTTT.

The CDR3 loop is CASSPRDRDNYEQYF. CDR3 in DNA: TGTGCCAGCAGTCCACGGGACAGGGATAACTACGAGCAGTACTTC. The chain uses TRBV6-2 or TRBV6-3 and TRBJ2-7, with 9 bases identical to TRBD1. The CDR3 runs to 15 residues. Germline V gene sequence: CDR1 MNHEY, CDR2 SVGEGT. J gave up 3 bases and V 5 bases, and 8 bases lay outside the gene matches.

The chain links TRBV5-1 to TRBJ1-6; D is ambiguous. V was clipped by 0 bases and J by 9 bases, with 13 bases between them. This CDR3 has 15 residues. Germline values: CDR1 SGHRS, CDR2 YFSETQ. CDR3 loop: CASSLDGGETSPLHF. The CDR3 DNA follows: TGCGCCAGCAGCTTGGATGGCGGAGAGACTTCACCCCTCCACTTT.

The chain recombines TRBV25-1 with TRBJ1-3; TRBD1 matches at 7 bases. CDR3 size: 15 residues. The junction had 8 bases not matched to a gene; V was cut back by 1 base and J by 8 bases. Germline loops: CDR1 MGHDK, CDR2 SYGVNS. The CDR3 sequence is CASSESGSRGDTIYF. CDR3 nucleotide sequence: TGTGCCAGCAGTGAATCTGGATCCAGGGGGGACACCATATATTTT.

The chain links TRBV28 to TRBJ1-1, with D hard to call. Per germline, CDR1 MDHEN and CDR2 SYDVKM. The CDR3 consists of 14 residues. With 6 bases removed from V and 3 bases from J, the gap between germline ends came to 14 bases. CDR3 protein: CASRPPQAYTEAFF. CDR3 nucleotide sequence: TGTGCCAGCAGGCCCCCTCAGGCGTACACTGAAGCTTTCTTT.

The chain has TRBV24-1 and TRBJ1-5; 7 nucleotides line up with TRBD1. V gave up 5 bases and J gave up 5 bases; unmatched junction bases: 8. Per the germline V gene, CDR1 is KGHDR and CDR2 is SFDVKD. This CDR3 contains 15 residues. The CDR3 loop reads CATSVSGRGDQPQHF. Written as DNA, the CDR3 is TGTGCCACCAGTGTCTCCGGCAGGGGGGATCAGCCCCAGCATTTT.

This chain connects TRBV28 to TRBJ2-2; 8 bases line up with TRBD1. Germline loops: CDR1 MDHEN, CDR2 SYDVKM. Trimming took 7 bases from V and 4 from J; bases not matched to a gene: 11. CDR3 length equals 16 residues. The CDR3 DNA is TGTGCCAGCAATTTGCCCGGGACAGGCTTCACCGGGGAGCTGTTTTTT. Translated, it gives CASNLPGTGFTGELFF.

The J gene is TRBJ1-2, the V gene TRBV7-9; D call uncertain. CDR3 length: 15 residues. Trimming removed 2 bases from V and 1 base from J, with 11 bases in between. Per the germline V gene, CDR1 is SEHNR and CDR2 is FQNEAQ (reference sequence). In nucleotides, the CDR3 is TGTGCCAGCAGCTTATTTGCCAGAAATAACTATGGCTACACCTTC. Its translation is CASSLFARNNYGYTF.

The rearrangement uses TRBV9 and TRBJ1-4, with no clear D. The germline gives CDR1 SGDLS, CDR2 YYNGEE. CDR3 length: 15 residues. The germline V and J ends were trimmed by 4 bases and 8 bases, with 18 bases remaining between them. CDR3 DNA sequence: TGTGCCAGCAGCCTCTTGGGCCATCGAGGGGAAAAACTGTTTTTT. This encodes CASSLLGHRGEKLFF.

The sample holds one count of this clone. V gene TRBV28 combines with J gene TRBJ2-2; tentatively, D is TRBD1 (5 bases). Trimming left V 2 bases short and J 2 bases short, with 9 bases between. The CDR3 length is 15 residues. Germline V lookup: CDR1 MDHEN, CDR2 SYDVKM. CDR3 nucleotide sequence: TGTGCCAGCAGTTTAGTAGGGGCCAACACCGGGGAGCTGTTTTTT. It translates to CASSLVGANTGELFF.

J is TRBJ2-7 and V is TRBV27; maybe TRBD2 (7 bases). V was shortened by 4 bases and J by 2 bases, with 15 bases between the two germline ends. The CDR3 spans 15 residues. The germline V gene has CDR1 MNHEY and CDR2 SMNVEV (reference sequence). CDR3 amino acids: CASSSQGGETYEQYF. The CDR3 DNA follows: TGTGCCAGCAGTTCCCAAGGGGGGGAGACCTACGAGCAGTACTTC.

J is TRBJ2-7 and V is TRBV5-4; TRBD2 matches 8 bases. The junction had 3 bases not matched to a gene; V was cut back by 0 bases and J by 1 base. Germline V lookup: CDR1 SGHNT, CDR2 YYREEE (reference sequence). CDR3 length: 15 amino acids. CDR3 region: CASSLARGGSYEQYF. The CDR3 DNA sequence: TGTGCCAGCAGCTTGGCTCGGGGGGGATCCTACGAGCAGTACTTC.

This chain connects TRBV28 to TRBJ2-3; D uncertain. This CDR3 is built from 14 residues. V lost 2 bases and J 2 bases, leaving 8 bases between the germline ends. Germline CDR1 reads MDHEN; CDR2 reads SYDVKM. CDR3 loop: CASSLVRLTDTQYF. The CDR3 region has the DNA TGTGCCAGCAGTTTAGTGCGACTCACAGATACGCAGTATTTT.

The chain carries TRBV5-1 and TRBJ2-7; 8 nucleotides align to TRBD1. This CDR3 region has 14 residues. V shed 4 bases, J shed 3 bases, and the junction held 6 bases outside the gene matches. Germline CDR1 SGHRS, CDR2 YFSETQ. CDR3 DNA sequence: TGCGCCAGCAGCCCCGTGACAGGGGACTACGAGCAGTACTTC. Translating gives CASSPVTGDYEQYF.

The CDR3 sequence is CASSYSSGGATDTQYF. In DNA, the CDR3 is TGTGCCAGCAGTTATTCCAGCGGGGGGGCCACAGATACGCAGTATTTT. The chain carries TRBV6-5 and TRBJ2-3; 10 nucleotides agree with TRBD2. CDR3 length: 16 residues. The V gene end was trimmed by 3 bases and the J gene end by 2 bases; junction bases not matched to a gene: 5. Per germline, CDR1 MNHEY and CDR2 SVGAGI.

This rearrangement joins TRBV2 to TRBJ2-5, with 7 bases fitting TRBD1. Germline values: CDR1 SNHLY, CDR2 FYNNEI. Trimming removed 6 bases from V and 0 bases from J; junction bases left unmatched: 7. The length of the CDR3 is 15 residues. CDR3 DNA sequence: TGTGCCAGCAGCATTAGGACAGGTCACCAAGAGACCCAGTACTTC. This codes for CASSIRTGHQETQYF.

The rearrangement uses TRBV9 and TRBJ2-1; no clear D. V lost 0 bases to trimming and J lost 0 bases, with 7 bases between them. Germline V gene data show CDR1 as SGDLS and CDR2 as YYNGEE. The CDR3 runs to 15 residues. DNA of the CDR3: TGTGCCAGCAGCGTAGAGCGTAACTCCTACAATGAGCAGTTCTTC. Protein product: CASSVERNSYNEQFF.

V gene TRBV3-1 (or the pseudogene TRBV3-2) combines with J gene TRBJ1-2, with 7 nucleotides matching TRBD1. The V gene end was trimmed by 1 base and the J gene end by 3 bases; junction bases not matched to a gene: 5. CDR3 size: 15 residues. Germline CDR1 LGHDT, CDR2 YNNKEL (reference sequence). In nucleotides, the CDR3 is TGTGCCAGCAGCCAAGGCGTTGGACAGGACTATGGCTACACCTTC. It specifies CASSQGVGQDYGYTF.

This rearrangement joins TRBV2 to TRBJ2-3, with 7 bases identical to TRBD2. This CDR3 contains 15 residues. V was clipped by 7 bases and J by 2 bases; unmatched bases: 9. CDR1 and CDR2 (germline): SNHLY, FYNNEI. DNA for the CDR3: TGTGCCAGCACAGCGTCGGCGGGGGTCACAGATACGCAGTATTTT. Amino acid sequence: CASTASAGVTDTQYF.

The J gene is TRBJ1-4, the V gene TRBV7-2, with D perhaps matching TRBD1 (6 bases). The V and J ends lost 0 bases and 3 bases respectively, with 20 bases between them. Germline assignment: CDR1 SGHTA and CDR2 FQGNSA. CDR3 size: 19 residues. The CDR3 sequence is CASSLARGAWGRANEKLFF. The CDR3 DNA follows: TGTGCCAGCAGCTTAGCGCGGGGGGCATGGGGTCGAGCTAATGAAAAACTGTTTTTT.

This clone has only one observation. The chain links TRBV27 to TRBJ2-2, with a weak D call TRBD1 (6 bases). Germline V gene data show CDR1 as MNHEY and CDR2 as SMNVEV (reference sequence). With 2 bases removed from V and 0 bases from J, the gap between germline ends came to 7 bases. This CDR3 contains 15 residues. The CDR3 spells CASSLGTTNTGELFF. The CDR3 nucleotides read TGTGCCAGCAGTTTAGGGACAACGAACACCGGGGAGCTGTTTTTT.

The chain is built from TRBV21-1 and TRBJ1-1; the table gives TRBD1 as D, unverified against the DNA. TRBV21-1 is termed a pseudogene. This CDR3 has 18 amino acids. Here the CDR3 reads CASSKAPTGGLLNTEAFF. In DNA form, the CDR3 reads TGTGCCAGCAGCAAAGCACCCACAGGGGGCCTATTGAACACTGAAGCTTTCTTT.

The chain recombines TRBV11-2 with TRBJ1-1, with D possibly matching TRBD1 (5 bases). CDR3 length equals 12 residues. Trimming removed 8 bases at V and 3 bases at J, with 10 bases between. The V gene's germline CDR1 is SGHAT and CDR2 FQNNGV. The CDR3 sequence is CASGASYTEAFF. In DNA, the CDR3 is TGTGCCAGCGGGGCCAGCTACACTGAAGCTTTCTTT.

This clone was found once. DNA for the CDR3: TGTGCCAGCAGCTTGGCAGGGGTGAACTATGGCTACACCTTC. Protein product: CASSLAGVNYGYTF. The chain employs TRBV7-2 and TRBJ1-2; D perhaps matches TRBD1 (6 bases). This CDR3 spans 14 amino acids. Germline CDR1 and CDR2: SGHTA and FQGNSA. The ends were cut back, 3 bases at V and 2 bases at J, with 10 bases in the middle. The full variable domain, completed using reference TRBV7-2 and TRBJ1-2, is GAGVSQSPSNKVTEKGKDVELRCDPISGHTALYWYRQSLGQGLEFLIYFQGNSAPDKSGLPSDRFSAERTGGSVSTLTIQRTQQEDSAVYLCASSLAGVNYGYTFGSGTRLTVV.

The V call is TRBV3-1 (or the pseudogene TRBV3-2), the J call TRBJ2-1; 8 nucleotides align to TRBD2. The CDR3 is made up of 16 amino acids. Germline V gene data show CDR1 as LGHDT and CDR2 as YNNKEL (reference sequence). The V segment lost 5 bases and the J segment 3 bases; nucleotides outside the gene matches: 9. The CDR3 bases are TGTGCCAGCAGCACTCAAACCGGGGGGGGCTACAATGAGCAGTTCTTC. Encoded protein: CASSTQTGGGYNEQFF.

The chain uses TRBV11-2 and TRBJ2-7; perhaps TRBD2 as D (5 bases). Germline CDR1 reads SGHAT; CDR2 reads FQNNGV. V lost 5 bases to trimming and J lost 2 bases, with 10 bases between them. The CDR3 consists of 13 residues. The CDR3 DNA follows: TGTGCCAGCAGCGTCGGAGGCGCCTACGAGCAGTACTTC. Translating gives CASSVGGAYEQYF.